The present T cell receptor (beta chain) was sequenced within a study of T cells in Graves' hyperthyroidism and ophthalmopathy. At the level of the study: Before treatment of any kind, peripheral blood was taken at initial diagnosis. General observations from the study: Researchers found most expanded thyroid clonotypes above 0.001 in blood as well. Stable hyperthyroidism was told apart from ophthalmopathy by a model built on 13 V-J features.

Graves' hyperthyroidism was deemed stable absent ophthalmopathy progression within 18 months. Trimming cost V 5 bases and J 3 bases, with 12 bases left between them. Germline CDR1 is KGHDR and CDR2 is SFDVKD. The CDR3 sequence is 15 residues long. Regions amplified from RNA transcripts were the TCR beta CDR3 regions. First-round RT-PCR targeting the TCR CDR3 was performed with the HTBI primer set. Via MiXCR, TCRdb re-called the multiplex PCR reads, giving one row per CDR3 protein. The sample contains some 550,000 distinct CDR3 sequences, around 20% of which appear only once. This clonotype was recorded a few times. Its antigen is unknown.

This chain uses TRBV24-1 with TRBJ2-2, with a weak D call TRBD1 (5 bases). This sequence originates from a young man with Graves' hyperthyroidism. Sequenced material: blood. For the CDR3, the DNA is TGTGCCACCAGTGCTCCAGGGCGCGACACCGGGGAGCTGTTTTTT. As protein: CATSAPGRDTGELFF.